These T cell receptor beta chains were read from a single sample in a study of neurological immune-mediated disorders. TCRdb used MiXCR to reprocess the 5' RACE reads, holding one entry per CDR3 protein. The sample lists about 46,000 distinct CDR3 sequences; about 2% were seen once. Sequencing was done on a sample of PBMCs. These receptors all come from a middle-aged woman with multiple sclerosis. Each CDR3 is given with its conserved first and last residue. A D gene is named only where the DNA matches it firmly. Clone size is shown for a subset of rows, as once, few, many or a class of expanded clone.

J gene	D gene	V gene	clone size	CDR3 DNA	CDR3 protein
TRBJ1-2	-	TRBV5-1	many	TGCGCCAGCAGCTTGATGGACTCATCCTATGGCTACACCTTC	CASSLMDSSYGYTF
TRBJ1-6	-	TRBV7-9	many	TGTGCCAGCAGCTTAGCGAAGTATTCACCCCTCCACTTT	CASSLAKYSPLHF
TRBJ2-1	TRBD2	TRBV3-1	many	TGTGCCAGCAGCCAAGATCGCGGGGGCTCCTACAATGAGCAGTTCTTC	CASSQDRGGSYNEQFF
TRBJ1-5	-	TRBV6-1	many	TGTGCCAGCAGTGAACGGACCAATCAGCCCCAGCATTTT	CASSERTNQPQHF
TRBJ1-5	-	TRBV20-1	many	TGCAGTGCTAGAGGACCTCTAGCGGGTCAGCCCCAGCATTTT	CSARGPLAGQPQHF
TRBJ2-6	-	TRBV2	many	TGTGCCAGCAGTTCCTCTGGCAGGGCTGGGGCCAACGTCCTGACTTTC	CASSSSGRAGANVLTF
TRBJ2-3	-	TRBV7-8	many	TGTGCCAGCAGCTCACGCAGGGCCCCAATTACGCAGTATTTT	CASSSRRAPITQYF
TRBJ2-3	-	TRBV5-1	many	TGCGCCAGCAGCTCGGAACAAGATACGCAGTATTTT	CASSSEQDTQYF
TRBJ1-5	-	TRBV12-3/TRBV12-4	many	TGTGCCAGCAAACGGGATACGGGACAGCCCCAGCATTTT	CASKRDTGQPQHF
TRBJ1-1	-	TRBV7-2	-	TGTGCCAGCAGCCCAAGAGACCCCGCTGAAGCTTTCTTT	CASSPRDPAEAFF
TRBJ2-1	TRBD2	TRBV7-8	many	TGTGCCAGCAGCCCCTTGGGTAGCGGGGGAGCTTACAATGAGCAGTTCTTC	CASSPLGSGGAYNEQFF
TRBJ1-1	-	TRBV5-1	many	TGCGCCAGCAGCTTGAGTGGGATGAACACTGAAGCTTTCTTT	CASSLSGMNTEAFF
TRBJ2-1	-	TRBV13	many	TGTGCCAGCAGCTTTCAACGGCTGACTCGGAATGAGCAGTTCTTC	CASSFQRLTRNEQFF
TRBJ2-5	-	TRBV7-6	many	TGTGCCAGCAGCTTAGATATGGGCACCCAGTACTTC	CASSLDMGTQYF
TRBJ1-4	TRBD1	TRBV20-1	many	TGCAGTGCTAGTCCCCGGACAGGGGAAGAAAAACTGTTTTTT	CSASPRTGEEKLFF
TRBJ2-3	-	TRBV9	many	TGTGCCAGCACCATAGACACTACTAGCACAGATACGCAGTATTTT	CASTIDTTSTDTQYF
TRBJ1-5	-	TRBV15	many	TGTGCCACCACGCATGAGGTCAATCAGCCCCAGCATTTT	CATTHEVNQPQHF
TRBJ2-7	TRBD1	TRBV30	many	TGTGCCTGGAGCCGGGACAGCTACGAGCAGTACTTC	CAWSRDSYEQYF
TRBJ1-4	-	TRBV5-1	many	TGCGCCAGCAGCCCTTCGTCAGCAGCAACTAATGAAAAACTGTTTTTT	CASSPSSAATNEKLFF
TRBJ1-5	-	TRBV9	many	TGTGCCAGCTCCTCAGGTAATACCAATCAGCCCCAGCATTTT	CASSSGNTNQPQHF
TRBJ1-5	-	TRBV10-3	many	TGTGCCATCAGAGAGGACAGCAATCAGCCCCAGCATTTT	CAIREDSNQPQHF
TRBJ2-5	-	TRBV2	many	TGTGCCAGCAGTGAAGGACAGGGAGGGACCCAGTACTTC	CASSEGQGGTQYF
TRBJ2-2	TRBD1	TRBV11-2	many	TGTGCCAGCAGCTCCCCCGGACAGGTGGTAGCCGGGGAGCTGTTTTTT	CASSSPGQVVAGELFF
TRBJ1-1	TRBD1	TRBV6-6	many	TGTGCCAGCACCATCAGACAGGGGTGGGTGACTGAAGCTTTCTTT	CASTIRQGWVTEAFF
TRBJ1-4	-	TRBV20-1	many	TGCAGTGCTACTCCGCTGGGCGGTGAAAAACTGTTTTTT	CSATPLGGEKLFF
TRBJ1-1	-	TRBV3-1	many	TGTGCCAGCACCCCAAGAGGGAAGAACACTGAAGCTTTCTTT	CASTPRGKNTEAFF
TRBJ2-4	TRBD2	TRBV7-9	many	TGTGCCAGCAGCTGGCCGACTAGCGGGGGTCAAAACATTCAGTACTTC	CASSWPTSGGQNIQYF
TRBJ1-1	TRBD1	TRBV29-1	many	TGCAGCGTTGAAGATCCCGGGACAGGATCTTTCTTT	CSVEDPGTGSFF
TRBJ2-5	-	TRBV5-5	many	TGTGCCAGCAGATTCCCCGGGGACCAAGAGACCCAGTACTTC	CASRFPGDQETQYF
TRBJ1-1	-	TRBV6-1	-	TGTGCCAGCAGTGACCCCAGGGGTAGCACTGAAGCTTTCTTT	CASSDPRGSTEAFF
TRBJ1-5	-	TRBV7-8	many	TGTGCCAGCAGCTTAGTTGGGGGTCAGCCCCAGCATTTT	CASSLVGGQPQHF
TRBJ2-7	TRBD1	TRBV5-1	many	TGCGCCAGCAGCACTGGGACAGGGTCTACCTACGAGCAGTACTTC	CASSTGTGSTYEQYF
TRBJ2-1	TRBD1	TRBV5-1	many	TGCGCCAGCAGCCCAGGGGGCTCCTACAATGAGCAGTTCTTC	CASSPGGSYNEQFF
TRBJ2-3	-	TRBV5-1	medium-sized	TGCGCCAGCAGCTTGGAAGGCACAGATACGCAGTATTTT	CASSLEGTDTQYF
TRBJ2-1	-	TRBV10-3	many	TGTGCCATCAGTCCCTCCGGGACTCCATACCTAAATGAGCAGTTCTTC	CAISPSGTPYLNEQFF
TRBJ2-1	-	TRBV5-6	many	TGTGCCAGCAGCTACATAAGTTACAATGAGCAGTTCTTC	CASSYISYNEQFF
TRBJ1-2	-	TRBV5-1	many	TGCGCCAGCAGCAAGGCAGGGTGGAACTATGGCTACACCTTC	CASSKAGWNYGYTF
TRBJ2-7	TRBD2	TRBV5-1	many	TGCGCCAGCAGCAGGACCGGGACTACTGGGTCGAGCGAGCAGTACTTC	CASSRTGTTGSSEQYF
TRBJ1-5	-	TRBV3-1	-	TGTGCCAGCGGAGAAGGTCAGCCCCAGCATTTT	CASGEGQPQHF
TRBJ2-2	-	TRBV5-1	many	TGCGCCAGCAGTAGTCAGGGGAACACCGGGGAGCTGTTTTTT	CASSSQGNTGELFF
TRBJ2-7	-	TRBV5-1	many	TGCGCCAGCAGCTTCTCCGGGACCGACCTCTACGAGCAGTACTTC	CASSFSGTDLYEQYF
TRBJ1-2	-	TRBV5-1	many	TGCGCCAGCAGCTCGACGGGCCCCATCGATGGCTACACCTTC	CASSSTGPIDGYTF
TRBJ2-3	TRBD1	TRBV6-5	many	TGTGCCAGCAGTTCTGGACAGGTGTGGGCCTTT	CASSSGQVWAF
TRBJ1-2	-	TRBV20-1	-	TGCAGTGCTAGAGATCTCAAGGCGGGCGACTACTATGGCTACACCTTC	CSARDLKAGDYYGYTF
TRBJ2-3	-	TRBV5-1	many	TGCGCCAGCAGCCCCCGGACGCCCACAGATACGCAGTATTTT	CASSPRTPTDTQYF
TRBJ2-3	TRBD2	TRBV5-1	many	TGCGCCAGCACCCGGGATAGCGGGGGGACAGATACGCAGTATTTT	CASTRDSGGTDTQYF
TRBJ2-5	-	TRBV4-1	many	TGCGCCAGCAGCCAACAGTGGGCCGCCCCGACGTTACAAGAGACCCAGTACTTC	CASSQQWAAPTLQETQYF
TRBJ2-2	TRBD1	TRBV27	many	TGTGCCAGCAGTTTTGTAGCCCCAGGGCAGGGGGCAGGGGAGCTGTTTTTT	CASSFVAPGQGAGELFF
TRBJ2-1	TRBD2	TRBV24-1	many	TGTGCCACCAGTGATTCACGGCCGGGGGGAGTTGATGAGCAGTTCTTC	CATSDSRPGGVDEQFF